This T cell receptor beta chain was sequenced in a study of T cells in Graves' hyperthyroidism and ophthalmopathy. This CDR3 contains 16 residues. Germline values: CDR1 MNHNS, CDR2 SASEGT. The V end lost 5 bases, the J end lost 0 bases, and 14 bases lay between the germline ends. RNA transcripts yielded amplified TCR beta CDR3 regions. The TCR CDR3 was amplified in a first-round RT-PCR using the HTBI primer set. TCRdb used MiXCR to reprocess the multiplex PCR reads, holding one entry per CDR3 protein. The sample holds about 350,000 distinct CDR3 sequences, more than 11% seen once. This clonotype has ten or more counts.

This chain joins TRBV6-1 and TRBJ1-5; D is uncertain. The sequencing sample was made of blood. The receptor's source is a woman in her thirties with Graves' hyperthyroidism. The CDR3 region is CASSPGPPYSNQPQHF. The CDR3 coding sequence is TGTGCCAGCAGTCCCGGGCCACCATATAGCAATCAGCCCCAGCATTTT.